These 19 T cell receptor beta chains were all obtained from the same sample, sequenced in a study of early T cells in non-severe SARS-CoV-2 infection. TCRdb called the 5' RACE reads again in MiXCR, with one record for every CDR3 protein. The repertoire holds roughly 100,000 distinct CDR3 sequences, with roughly 13% as singletons. Specimen: whole blood. The origin of the receptors is an adult who was a healthcare worker with PCR-confirmed SARS-CoV-2 infection or an uninfected control (not recorded which).

This chain uses TRBV5-6 with TRBJ1-5; 10 bases are a match to TRBD1. Germline V gene data show CDR1 as SGHDT and CDR2 as YYEEEE. The CDR3 totals 14 residues. V shed 4 bases, J shed 8 bases, and the junction held 6 bases outside the gene matches. CDR3 bases: TGTGCCAGCAGCCTAGACAGGGGGCGCGAGCCCCAGCATTTT. Residues: CASSLDRGREPQHF. Combining the CDR3 with reference TRBV5-6 and TRBJ1-5 gives the whole variable domain DAGVTQSPTHLIKTRGQQVTLRCSPKSGHDTVSWYQQALGQGPQFIFQYYEEEERQRGNFPDRFSGHQFPNYSSELNVNALLLGDSALYLCASSLDRGREPQHFGDGTRLSIL.

This clonotype appeared many times. This chain uses TRBV5-6 with TRBJ1-2; D gene ambiguous. The CDR3 length is 12 residues. Germline values: CDR1 SGHDT, CDR2 YYEEEE. Trimming shortened V by 0 bases and J by 6 bases, and 6 bases separated the two germline ends. The CDR3 here is CASSLGPNGYTF. CDR3 coding DNA: TGTGCCAGCAGCTTGGGACCTAATGGCTACACCTTC.

The chain carries TRBV4-3 and TRBJ1-6, with D unresolved. Germline V gives CDR1 LGHNA, CDR2 YSLEER. The CDR3 is 13 amino acids. The V gene lost 0 bases and the J gene lost 9 bases, with 6 bases spanning the gap. The CDR3 DNA is TGCGCCAGCAGCCAAGACTGGGGTTCACCCCTCCACTTT. Its protein is CASSQDWGSPLHF.

This clonotype was found many times. The chain recombines TRBV5-4 with TRBJ2-3; TRBD2 matches 12 bases. The ends lost 1 base at V and 6 bases at J; junction bases unmatched: 3. CDR1 and CDR2 from the germline V gene are SGHNT and YYREEE (reference sequence). CDR3 length: 15 residues. The CDR3 sequence: CASSLKLAGGDTQYF. CDR3 sequence (DNA): TGTGCCAGCAGCTTGAAACTAGCGGGAGGCGATACGCAGTATTTT.

CDR3 region: CASSFARGTYEQYF. CDR3 nucleotide sequence: TGTGCCAGCAGTTTTGCCAGAGGAACCTACGAGCAGTACTTC. V and J are TRBV12-3 or TRBV12-4 and TRBJ2-7; no clear D. This CDR3 contains 14 residues. V lost 3 bases to trimming and J lost 2 bases, with 11 bases between them.

This clonotype has at least ten counts. This chain uses TRBV29-1 with TRBJ2-1, with 9 bases aligning to TRBD1. Germline V lookup: CDR1 SQVTM, CDR2 ANQGSEA. The CDR3 has 14 amino acids. The trim removed 7 bases at V and 6 bases at J, leaving 10 bases unmatched. The CDR3 DNA is TGCAGCGCGTCACCGGGGACAGGGATCAATGAGCAGTTCTTC. Translation gives CSASPGTGINEQFF.

V and J are TRBV4-3 and TRBJ1-2; D is uncertain. Per germline, CDR1 LGHNA and CDR2 YSLEER. The V end lost 0 bases, the J end lost 3 bases, and 5 bases lay between the germline ends. This CDR3 spans 13 amino acids. CDR3 region: CASSQDPHYGYTF. The CDR3, as DNA: TGCGCCAGCAGCCAAGATCCCCACTATGGCTACACCTTC.

The gene calls are TRBV11-2 and TRBJ2-3, with TRBD2 identical over 9 bases. This CDR3 spans 17 amino acids. Germline V gene lookup returns CDR1 SGHAT and CDR2 FQNNGV. J was trimmed by 2 bases and V by 5 bases; bases with no gene match: 11. CDR3 protein: CASSQSGTSWFTDTQYF. CDR3 nucleotides: TGTGCCAGCAGCCAATCTGGGACTAGCTGGTTCACAGATACGCAGTATTTT. Looking up the rest from reference TRBV11-2 and TRBJ2-3 gives the full variable domain: EAGVAQSPRYKIIEKRQSVAFWCNPISGHATLYWYQQILGQGPKLLIQFQNNGVVDDSQLPKDRFSAERLKGVDSTLKIQPAKLEDSAVYLCASSQSGTSWFTDTQYFGPGTRLTVL.

The J gene is TRBJ2-2, the V gene TRBV12-3 or TRBV12-4; D tentatively fits TRBD1 or TRBD2 (5 bases each). V was pared by 5 bases and J by 10 bases, with 11 bases between. The length of the CDR3 is 12 residues. CDR3 sequence (DNA): TGTGCCAGCAGTAGGGGACCGAAGGAGCTGTTTTTT. It encodes CASSRGPKELFF.

V and J are TRBV9 and TRBJ2-3; perhaps D is TRBD1 or TRBD2 (6 bases each). The CDR3 loop spans 16 amino acids. Trimming removed 1 base at V and 1 base at J, with 13 bases between. CDR1 is SGDLS and CDR2 is YYNGEE in the germline V gene. CDR3 sequence: CASSVRGDIGTDTQYF. The CDR3 DNA reads as TGTGCCAGCAGCGTAAGGGGGGATATCGGCACAGATACGCAGTATTTT.

The rearrangement links TRBV4-1 to TRBJ1-5; D is perhaps TRBD1 (5 bases). CDR3 size: 14 residues. The germline CDR1 and CDR2 sequences are MGHRA and YSYEKL. The germline V and J ends were trimmed by 1 base and 3 bases, with 7 bases remaining between them. Here the CDR3 DNA reads TGCGCCAGCAGCCAAGGACAGTACAATCAGCCCCAGCATTTT. Protein: CASSQGQYNQPQHF.

This clonotype was seen many times. The rearrangement uses TRBV7-2 and TRBJ2-7, with 10 bases fitting TRBD2. The CDR3 has 14 residues. The V gene's germline CDR1 is SGHTA and CDR2 FQGNSA. Losses at the gene ends were 5 bases for V and 4 bases for J; bases not matched to a gene: 5. CDR3 amino acids: CASSPGLAIYEQYF. The CDR3 DNA reads TGTGCCAGCAGCCCGGGACTAGCGATTTACGAGCAGTACTTC.

This clonotype was detected a few times. The chain carries TRBV12-3 or TRBV12-4 and TRBJ2-5, with TRBD2 identical over 8 bases. CDR3 length: 15 residues. V was clipped by 2 bases and J by 5 bases; unmatched bases: 7. CDR3 loop: CASSLNGRGEETQYF. CDR3 DNA sequence: TGTGCCAGCAGTTTAAACGGGAGGGGGGAGGAGACCCAGTACTTC.

This clonotype was recorded at least ten times. This chain uses TRBV5-1 with TRBJ1-1, with D maybe TRBD1 (6 bases). V dropped 0 bases and J dropped 4 bases, with 10 bases sitting between them. The germline V gene encodes CDR1 SGHRS and CDR2 YFSETQ. This CDR3 contains 14 residues. CDR3 amino acids: CASSLGGRRTEAFF. The CDR3 DNA is TGCGCCAGCAGCTTGGGGGGGCGTCGCACTGAAGCTTTCTTT.

The chain couples TRBV12-3 or TRBV12-4 to TRBJ1-2; no clear D gene. Trimming took off 10 bases at V and 4 bases at J, with 13 bases between the two ends. This CDR3 region has 12 residues. Written as DNA, the CDR3 is TGTGCCACCACCCACACATTCTATGGCTACACCTTC. Translating it yields CATTHTFYGYTF.

The chain uses TRBV18 and TRBJ2-5, with D hard to call. The CDR3 has 12 residues. Germline CDR1 and CDR2: KGHSH and LQKENI. The V gene lost 1 base and the J gene lost 4 bases, with 4 bases spanning the gap. In nucleotides, the CDR3 is TGTGCCAGCTCACCACAGGGAGAGACCCAGTACTTC. It codes for CASSPQGETQYF.

This clonotype was detected many times. The rearrangement uses TRBV5-5 and TRBJ2-5, with TRBD2 matching 11 bases. The germline V gene encodes CDR1 SGHKS and CDR2 YYEKEE (reference sequence). J lost 4 bases, V lost 4 bases, and 3 bases had no gene match. This CDR3 has 14 residues. This CDR3 reads CASSHLAGGETQYF. In DNA form, the CDR3 reads TGTGCCAGCAGCCACCTAGCGGGAGGAGAGACCCAGTACTTC.

This clonotype was seen at least ten times. This rearrangement joins TRBV5-5 to TRBJ1-2; 11 bases align to TRBD1. This CDR3 has 14 residues. From germline, CDR1 is SGHKS and CDR2 YYEKEE (reference sequence). Trimming at V came to 5 bases and at J to 4 bases, leaving 4 bases not matched to a gene. CDR3 sequence: CASRPGTGGYGYTF. The DNA for the CDR3 is TGTGCCAGCAGGCCCGGGACAGGGGGCTATGGCTACACCTTC.

The chain employs TRBV7-2 and TRBJ2-5; 8 bases match TRBD1. After removal of 1 base from V and 4 bases from J, the junction contained 5 bases not matched to a gene. The length of the CDR3 is 15 residues. Germline-derived CDR1 and CDR2 are SGHTA and FQGNSA. CDR3 nucleotide sequence: TGTGCCAGCAGCTTAGAAGGGACAGGACCAGAGACCCAGTACTTC. Translated, it gives CASSLEGTGPETQYF.